Below are 32 T cell receptor beta chains sequenced from a single sample in a study of identical twins. TCRdb analysed the 5' RACE reads with MiXCR anew, one entry per CDR3 protein. The table includes hundreds of thousands of distinct CDR3 sequences, 8% to 9% detected once. Another study also made use of these data, one on yellow fever vaccine responses in identical twins.

Sequenced input: PBMCs. These receptors all come from a woman under 30 in good health.

J is TRBJ2-5 and V is TRBV2; TRBD2 is a possible D gene (6 bases). Germline CDR1 reads SNHLY; CDR2 reads FYNNEI. The CDR3 totals 14 residues. Trimming cost V 4 bases and J 3 bases, with 12 bases left between them. The CDR3 DNA is TGTGCCAGCAGTGTTATCGGGAGCGAAGAGACCCAGTACTTC. Translating it yields CASSVIGSEETQYF.

This clonotype was seen a handful of times. The V gene is TRBV5-1, the J gene TRBJ2-7; 8 bases fit TRBD1. This CDR3 has 15 residues. Germline V CDR1 and CDR2: SGHRS, YFSETQ. With 4 bases clipped from V and 3 bases from J, the junction kept 9 bases outside the gene matches. This CDR3 is CASSKPTGANYEQYF. CDR3 nucleotide sequence: TGCGCCAGCAGCAAACCGACAGGGGCAAACTACGAGCAGTACTTC.

This clonotype was detected ten times or more. This sequence joins TRBV7-9 and TRBJ2-2, with 9 nucleotides matching TRBD2. Trimming cost V 6 bases and J 2 bases; bases outside gene matches: 4. Germline-derived CDR1 and CDR2 are SEHNR and FQNEAQ (reference sequence). This CDR3 has 15 residues. The CDR3 protein is CASRRLAENTGELFF. Written as DNA, the CDR3 is TGTGCCAGCAGAAGACTAGCGGAAAACACCGGGGAGCTGTTTTTT.

In its sample, this clonotype was seen many times. The V call is TRBV3-1, the J call TRBJ2-7; D is undetermined. Germline CDR1 is LGHDT and CDR2 is YNNKEL (reference sequence). Trimming stripped 3 bases from V and 4 bases from J, with 10 bases between. The CDR3 length is 13 residues. CDR3 nucleotide sequence: TGTGCCAGCAGCCATCCCCCGGGTTACGAGCAGTACTTC. This gives the protein CASSHPPGYEQYF.

V and J are TRBV29-1 and TRBJ1-2; unclear D gene. The CDR3 runs 12 residues. From germline, CDR1 is SQVTM and CDR2 ANQGSEA. Between the trimmed V and J ends, which lost 1 base and 6 bases, there was a span of 9 bases. The chain's CDR3 is CSVEGPTHGYTF. CDR3 coding DNA: TGCAGCGTTGAAGGGCCCACTCATGGCTACACCTTC. The full variable domain, its missing parts supplied by reference TRBV29-1 and TRBJ1-2, is SAVISQKPSRDICQRGTSLTIQCQVDSQVTMMFWYRQQPGQSLTLIATANQGSEATYESGFVIDKFPISRPNLTFSTLTVSNMSPEDSSIYLCSVEGPTHGYTFGSGTRLTVV.

This clonotype was picked up a small number of times. The chain has TRBV6-5 and TRBJ1-2; 7 bases are a match to TRBD1. The CDR3 is 13 amino acids. Germline V gene data show CDR1 as MNHEY and CDR2 as SVGAGI. V dropped 4 bases and J dropped 6; count of bases not matched to a gene: 5. CDR3 coding DNA: TGTGCCAGCAGTTCCGGGACAGCTCATGGCTACACCTTC. Translated, it gives CASSSGTAHGYTF.

This clonotype was seen only a few times. This chain uses TRBV4-3 with TRBJ2-5; D gene uncertain. This CDR3 is built from 13 residues. CDR1 is LGHNA, CDR2 YSLEER, per germline. Trimming shortened V by 4 bases and J by 4 bases, and 10 bases separated the two germline ends. CDR3 in amino acids: CASSLGIGETQYF. The CDR3 nucleotides read TGCGCCAGCAGCCTAGGGATCGGAGAGACCCAGTACTTC.

V is TRBV29-1 and J is TRBJ2-3; possibly TRBD2 for D (5 bases). The CDR3 covers 10 residues. CDR1 is SQVTM and CDR2 is ANQGSEA in the germline V gene. V dropped 4 bases and J dropped 8 bases, with 7 bases sitting between them. The CDR3 sequence: CSVVRGTQYF. CDR3 coding DNA: TGCAGCGTTGTTCGGGGTACGCAGTATTTT.

This clonotype was seen a few times. The chain joins TRBV20-1 to TRBJ2-7, with 12 nucleotides matching TRBD2. Germline CDR1 reads DFQATT; CDR2 reads SNEGSKA (reference sequence). With 4 bases clipped from V and 3 bases from J, the junction kept 4 bases outside the gene matches. This CDR3 is built from 14 residues. CDR3 nucleotides: TGCAGTGCTAAGAGGACTAGCGGGGACTACGAGCAGTACTTC. Translated, it gives CSAKRTSGDYEQYF.

This clonotype has at least ten counts. The V and J genes are TRBV3-1 and TRBJ1-2, with D unclear. The germline gives CDR1 LGHDT, CDR2 YNNKEL (reference sequence). This CDR3 is 12 amino acids long. V was pared by 2 bases and J by 8 bases, with 9 bases between. DNA for the CDR3: TGTGCCAGCAGCCAAACTCGGAGGGGCTACACCTTC. Encoded protein: CASSQTRRGYTF.

This chain uses TRBV19 with TRBJ1-6, with 12 bases that match TRBD1. V gave up 8 bases and J gave up 7 bases; unmatched junction bases: 3. CDR3 length equals 14 residues. Germline CDR1 reads LNHDA; CDR2 reads SQIVND (reference sequence). CDR3 residues: CASGGTGGNSPLHF. The CDR3 DNA is TGTGCCAGTGGAGGGACAGGGGGCAATTCACCCCTCCACTTT. The full variable domain, with the rest looked up from reference TRBV19 and TRBJ1-6, is DGGITQSPKYLFRKEGQNVTLSCEQNLNHDAMYWYRQDPGQGLRLIYYSQIVNDFQKGDIAEGYSVSREKKESFPLTVTSAQKNPTAFYLCASGGTGGNSPLHFGNGTRLTVT.

V gene TRBV12-3 or TRBV12-4 combines with J gene TRBJ2-1; D remains ambiguous. Trimming pared 6 bases from V and 7 bases from J, leaving 16 bases between. The CDR3 is 14 amino acids. The CDR3 reads CASSIDHPWNEQFF. The CDR3, as DNA: TGTGCCAGCAGCATCGACCACCCGTGGAATGAGCAGTTCTTC.

This clonotype was picked up many times. CDR3 in amino acids: CASSYTPPAYNEQFF. The DNA of the CDR3 is TGTGCCAGCAGCTACACTCCCCCCGCTTACAATGAGCAGTTCTTC. The chain couples TRBV7-9 to TRBJ2-1, with no clear D. Per the germline V gene, CDR1 is SEHNR and CDR2 is FQNEAQ (reference sequence). This CDR3 region has 15 residues. V was clipped by 4 bases and J by 4 bases, with 14 bases between them.

Note on this clonotype: This may be a read error, as it is one base from a much larger clone. The J gene is TRBJ2-1, the V gene TRBV28, with TRBD2 matching over 9 bases. The germline V gene has CDR1 MDHEN and CDR2 SYDVKM. The CDR3 consists of 15 residues. The trim removed 6 bases at V and 11 bases at J, leaving 14 bases unmatched. In DNA, the CDR3 is TGTGCCAGCAGGTTAACCCCTGGGCTAGCGGGGAAGCAGTTCTTC. Encoded protein: CASRLTPGLAGKQFF.

This clonotype was seen more than once but under ten times. The chain combines TRBV24-1 with TRBJ2-2; the D gene could be TRBD1 or TRBD2 (5 bases each). V was shortened by 9 bases and J by 6 bases, with 16 bases between the two germline ends. The CDR3 is 14 residues long. The germline gives CDR1 KGHDR, CDR2 SFDVKD. DNA of the CDR3: TGTGCCACCCGGGAAGGGGCGGACCCCGGGGAGCTGTTTTTT. This gives the protein CATREGADPGELFF.

This clonotype was detected ten times or more. This chain uses TRBV5-1 with TRBJ2-3; TRBD2 matches at 12 bases. V gave up 4 bases and J gave up 3 bases; unmatched junction bases: 6. The CDR3 consists of 16 residues. The germline gives CDR1 SGHRS, CDR2 YFSETQ. CDR3 in amino acids: CASSPATSGRTDTQYF. Here the CDR3 DNA reads TGCGCCAGCAGCCCCGCGACTAGCGGGAGAACAGATACGCAGTATTTT.

The chain recombines TRBV12-3 or TRBV12-4 with TRBJ2-1, with D hard to call. V was trimmed by 3 bases and J by 7 bases, leaving 16 bases between them. CDR3 length: 15 amino acids. The CDR3 sequence: CASSFLRSSRNEQFF. The CDR3 DNA reads TGTGCCAGCAGTTTTCTACGGAGTTCGAGGAATGAGCAGTTCTTC.

This clonotype has just a few counts. CDR3 in DNA: TGTGCCAGCAGCCCCAAGGGACTAGCCAAAAACATTCAGTACTTC. Protein product: CASSPKGLAKNIQYF. The gene calls are TRBV3-1 and TRBJ2-4; TRBD2 is a possible D gene (6 bases). Germline assignment: CDR1 LGHDT and CDR2 YNNKEL (reference sequence). Between the trimmed V and J ends, which lost 4 bases and 0 bases, there was a span of 10 bases. The CDR3 runs 15 residues.

This clonotype was counted ten times or more. This chain links TRBV3-1 with TRBJ2-1; no reliable D call. The CDR3 is 17 amino acids. Deletions cut 0 bases from V and 2 bases from J, with 14 bases between. Germline-derived CDR1 and CDR2 are LGHDT and YNNKEL (reference sequence). The CDR3 sequence: CASSQDRQLPPYNEQFF. The CDR3 DNA reads TGTGCCAGCAGCCAAGATCGTCAGCTGCCTCCCTACAATGAGCAGTTCTTC.

A few counts support this clonotype. The chain is built from TRBV4-3 and TRBJ2-3; 12 bases fit TRBD2. The CDR3 spans 14 residues. Trimming took 5 bases from V and 4 from J; bases not matched to a gene: 1. Germline-derived CDR1 and CDR2 are LGHNA and YSLEER. For the CDR3, the DNA is TGCGCCAGCAGCGCTAGCGGGAGGGCAGATACGCAGTATTTT. Residues: CASSASGRADTQYF.

This chain connects TRBV2 to TRBJ2-5; D gene ambiguous. V shed 2 bases and J shed 3 bases, with 10 bases lying between them. This CDR3 comprises 14 residues. Germline CDR1 SNHLY, CDR2 FYNNEI. The CDR3 here is CASSERYQEETQYF. The CDR3 DNA sequence: TGTGCCAGCAGTGAACGGTATCAGGAAGAGACCCAGTACTTC.

V usage is TRBV12-5 and J usage is TRBJ2-7, with 7 bases that match TRBD1. V lost 7 bases and J lost 3; bases outside the gene matches: 3. This CDR3 comprises 12 residues. Germline CDR1 is LGHNT and CDR2 is FRNRAP. This CDR3 reads CASARQGYEQYF. CDR3 nucleotides: TGTGCTAGTGCCCGACAGGGCTACGAGCAGTACTTC.

The rearrangement links TRBV11-2 to TRBJ2-3, with 9 bases fitting TRBD2. The CDR3 has 15 amino acids. V shed 1 base, J shed 4 bases, and the junction held 3 bases outside the gene matches. Germline V gives CDR1 SGHAT, CDR2 FQNNGV. Here the CDR3 DNA reads TGTGCCAGCAGCTTAGGGGCGGGAGGGCCAGATACGCAGTATTTT. Its protein is CASSLGAGGPDTQYF.

This clonotype has at least ten counts. The J gene is TRBJ1-4, the V gene TRBV7-2, with D tentatively TRBD1 (6 bases). Germline V gene sequence: CDR1 SGHTA, CDR2 FQGNSA. This CDR3 comprises 15 residues. V was pared by 3 bases and J by 7 bases, with 15 bases between. CDR3 nucleotides: TGTGCCAGCAGCTTCGGAGGTGGGGGCGGTGAAAAACTGTTTTTT. Amino acids: CASSFGGGGGEKLFF.

This clonotype was observed a few times. The chain employs TRBV15 and TRBJ2-3; D is possibly TRBD1 (6 bases). Per germline, CDR1 LNHNV and CDR2 YYDKDF (reference sequence). The CDR3 extends over 16 amino acids. Between the trimmed V and J ends, which lost 3 bases and 3 bases, there was a span of 16 bases. For the CDR3, the DNA is TGTGCCACCAGCAGGTCCGGGACAAGAGGTACAGATACGCAGTATTTT. Translated: CATSRSGTRGTDTQYF.

The table lists this clonotype with many counts. The chain employs TRBV5-6 and TRBJ2-1; no clear D. V shed 2 bases and J shed 5 bases, with 8 bases lying between them. The CDR3 loop spans 13 amino acids. Germline CDR1 is SGHDT and CDR2 is YYEEEE. Here the CDR3 reads CASSFLSDNEQFF. As DNA, the CDR3 is TGTGCCAGCAGCTTTCTGTCAGACAATGAGCAGTTCTTC.

V is TRBV4-1 and J is TRBJ1-5; no clear D gene. V dropped 1 base and J dropped 5 bases, with 9 bases sitting between them. CDR3 length: 14 amino acids. CDR1 MGHRA and CDR2 YSYEKL come from the germline V gene. The CDR3 sequence is CASSQGQADQPQHF. CDR3 DNA sequence: TGCGCCAGCAGCCAAGGCCAGGCTGATCAGCCCCAGCATTTT.

The chain recombines TRBV6-2 or TRBV6-3 with TRBJ2-5; D uncertain. The ends were cut back, 6 bases at V and 5 bases at J, with 7 bases in the middle. This CDR3 has 11 residues. CDR1 and CDR2 (germline): MNHEY, SVGEGT. CDR3 residues: CASRKDETQYF. The DNA of the CDR3 is TGTGCCAGCAGGAAAGATGAGACCCAGTACTTC.

This clonotype has a handful of counts. The chain employs TRBV6-1 and TRBJ2-4; D perhaps matches TRBD2 (6 bases). The germline gives CDR1 MNHNS, CDR2 SASEGT. V was cut by 7 bases and J by 2 bases, with 15 bases left in between. This CDR3 contains 15 residues. CDR3 protein: CASTGGAGPKNIQYF. Here the CDR3 DNA reads TGTGCCAGCACGGGCGGGGCTGGGCCCAAAAACATTCAGTACTTC.

This clonotype was detected only a few times. The chain employs TRBV20-1 and TRBJ2-3; the D gene is possibly TRBD1 (5 bases). The CDR3 is made up of 14 amino acids. The V and J ends lost 0 bases and 4 bases respectively, with 11 bases between them. Germline CDR1 and CDR2: DFQATT and SNEGSKA (reference sequence). CDR3 in amino acids: CSARELQGADTQYF. Written as DNA, the CDR3 is TGCAGTGCTAGAGAATTGCAGGGTGCAGATACGCAGTATTTT.

In this sample, this clonotype is medium-sized. The chain carries TRBV24-1 and TRBJ2-4; D is possibly TRBD2 (5 bases). V was trimmed by 2 bases and J by 0 bases, leaving 13 bases between them. CDR3 size: 17 residues. Germline loops: CDR1 KGHDR, CDR2 SFDVKD. CDR3 DNA: TGTGCCACCAGTGATTACAAAGGAGGCCTAGCCAAAAACATTCAGTACTTC. It encodes CATSDYKGGLAKNIQYF.

This clonotype has ten or more counts. V usage is TRBV10-3 and J usage is TRBJ2-5; D remains ambiguous. Germline V gene lookup returns CDR1 ENHRY and CDR2 SYGVKD. Trimming removed 2 bases from V and 7 bases from J, with 5 bases in between. The CDR3 is 11 residues long. The CDR3 DNA follows: TGTGCCATCAGTGAGGGGTGGACCCAGTACTTC. Translating it yields CAISEGWTQYF.